What follows are 19 T cell receptor beta chains derived from one specimen sequenced in a study of cytomegalovirus exposure and HLA in healthy donors. The PCR had 60 Vbeta and 13 Jbeta primers. This table comes from immunoSEQ multiplex PCR, and its TCRdb copy is limited to in-frame clones, with some not included. The sample has approximately 170,000 clones; 70% to 80% are singletons. The sequenced sample was PBMCs. These receptors were taken from a woman in her 30s in good health and CMV-seropositive.

The V call is TRBV28, the J call TRBJ1-4; D is ambiguous. Germline V gives CDR1 MDHEN, CDR2 SYDVKM. The V end lost 3 bases, the J end lost 0 bases, and 11 bases lay between the germline ends. This CDR3 region has 16 residues. In DNA form, the CDR3 reads TGTGCCAGCAGTTTTACGGGTAGGACAACTAATGAAAAACTGTTTTTT. Amino acid sequence: CASSFTGRTTNEKLFF.

CDR3 protein: CASSVQGQYEQYF. DNA of the CDR3: TGTGCCAGCAGCGTTCAGGGTCAGTACGAGCAGTACTTC. The rearrangement uses TRBV9 and TRBJ2-7; weak D call: TRBD1 (5 bases). The CDR3 is 13 residues long. V shed 2 bases and J shed 4 bases, with 10 bases lying between them. In germline, CDR1 is SGDLS, CDR2 YYNGEE.

The J gene is TRBJ2-7, the V gene TRBV7-2; 11 nucleotides match TRBD2. The CDR3 extends over 16 amino acids. Germline V CDR1 and CDR2: SGHTA, FQGNSA. V shed 0 bases and J 6 bases; nucleotides not matched to a gene: 7. The CDR3 DNA follows: TGTGCCAGCAGCTTAGCTAGCGGGAGGGTAGGGGGCGAGCAGTACTTC. Encoded protein: CASSLASGRVGGEQYF.

J is TRBJ2-1 and V is TRBV7-9; TRBD2 matches 10 bases. CDR1 and CDR2 from the germline V gene are SEHNR and FQNEAQ (reference sequence). V lost 2 bases to trimming and J lost 2 bases; unmatched junction nucleotides: 6. This CDR3 comprises 17 residues. The CDR3 DNA sequence: TGTGCCAGCAGCTTACGGGCTAGCGGGGGCCCCTACAATGAGCAGTTCTTC. It specifies CASSLRASGGPYNEQFF.

V is TRBV29-1 and J is TRBJ1-1; maybe TRBD1 (5 bases). Trimming removed 6 bases at V and 4 bases at J, with 24 bases between. Germline CDR1 is SQVTM and CDR2 is ANQGSEA. CDR3 size: 16 residues. CDR3 bases: TGCAGCGTAGATAATAGTTTCAGGGTAAGGAGCACTGAAGCTTTCTTT. Amino acids: CSVDNSFRVRSTEAFF.

The chain recombines TRBV18 with TRBJ2-7; 9 nucleotides match TRBD2. V trimming: 2 bases; J trimming: 5 bases; junction bases outside the gene matches: 10. The CDR3 sequence is 16 residues long. Germline CDR1 KGHSH, CDR2 LQKENI. The CDR3 DNA is TGTGCCAGCTCACCAAGTCCGCGGGGGGGGTGGAACGAGCAGTACTTC. Translating gives CASSPSPRGGWNEQYF. Supplemented by reference TRBV18 and TRBJ2-7, the full variable domain reads NAGVMQNPRHLVRRRGQEARLRCSPMKGHSHVYWYRQLPEEGLKFMVYLQKENIIDESGMPKERFSAEFPKEGPSILRIQQVVRGDSAAYFCASSPSPRGGWNEQYFGPGTRLTVT.

The rearrangement links TRBV7-8 to TRBJ2-3, with 8 bases identical to TRBD1. This CDR3 has 16 residues. In germline, CDR1 is SGHVS, CDR2 FQNEAQ. With V trimmed by 2 bases and J by 4 bases, 8 bases remained unmatched. The chain's CDR3 is CASSLSSAGGADTQYF. Here the CDR3 DNA reads TGTGCCAGCAGCTTATCTTCCGCAGGGGGCGCAGATACGCAGTATTTT.

The gene calls are TRBV21-1 and TRBJ2-7; the table's TRBD2 call for D was not verified on the DNA. TRBV21-1 is an annotated pseudogene. This CDR3 comprises 16 residues. CDR3 sequence (DNA): TGTGCCAGCAGCAACAGACTAGCGGGAGGGAACTACGAGCAGTACTTC. The encoded protein is CASSNRLAGGNYEQYF.

The chain combines TRBV5-8 with TRBJ2-3; D is unclear. V was shortened by 0 bases and J by 5 bases, with 10 bases between the two germline ends. Germline values: CDR1 SGHTS, CDR2 YDEGEE. This CDR3 has 14 amino acids. The CDR3 DNA is TGTGCCAGCAGCTTGGGTTTGTCGGGAGATACGCAGTATTTT. It specifies CASSLGLSGDTQYF.

V usage is TRBV19 and J usage is TRBJ2-3; D is possibly TRBD2 (6 bases). The CDR3 totals 16 residues. Between the trimmed V and J ends, which lost 5 bases and 0 bases, there was a span of 15 bases. Germline CDR1 and CDR2: LNHDA and SQIVND (reference sequence). The CDR3 DNA sequence: TGTGCCAGTAGTGACCCGGGAGCAACTAGCACAGATACGCAGTATTTT. It yields the protein CASSDPGATSTDTQYF.

This sequence joins TRBV7-2 and TRBJ1-5; D is perhaps TRBD1 (6 bases). The length of the CDR3 is 16 residues. Trimming took off 5 bases at V and 0 bases at J, with 14 bases between the two ends. CDR1 is SGHTA, CDR2 FQGNSA, per germline. The CDR3 region is CASSAGAPNSNQPQHF. CDR3 nucleotides: TGTGCCAGCAGCGCAGGGGCCCCTAATAGCAATCAGCCCCAGCATTTT.

The chain combines TRBV29-1 with TRBJ2-2; 8 nucleotides agree with TRBD2. Germline loops: CDR1 SQVTM, CDR2 ANQGSEA. This CDR3 spans 16 amino acids. With 5 bases clipped from V and 0 bases from J, the junction kept 8 bases outside the gene matches. CDR3 sequence: CSVLELAVSNTGELFF. DNA of the CDR3: TGCAGCGTTTTGGAACTAGCGGTTTCGAACACCGGGGAGCTGTTTTTT.

V gene TRBV5-4 combines with J gene TRBJ1-2; TRBD1 matches 8 bases. Germline values: CDR1 SGHNT, CDR2 YYREEE (reference sequence). Unmatched junction bases numbered 6, after V lost 4 bases and J lost 1 base. This CDR3 is 15 amino acids long. Written as DNA, the CDR3 is TGTGCCAGCAGCCAAGATGGACAGGGTAACTATGGCTACACCTTC. It yields the protein CASSQDGQGNYGYTF.

The chain uses TRBV19 and TRBJ2-1; 8 nucleotides align to TRBD1. This CDR3 has 15 residues. The V gene's germline CDR1 is LNHDA and CDR2 SQIVND (reference sequence). Germline trimming cut 5 bases from V and 2 bases from J; bases unmatched to any gene: 5. CDR3 residues: CASSVQGVPYNEQFF. The CDR3 DNA reads as TGTGCCAGTAGTGTACAGGGGGTCCCCTACAATGAGCAGTTCTTC.

The chain joins TRBV28 to TRBJ1-1; D may be TRBD1 (5 bases). The CDR3 consists of 13 residues. Per germline, CDR1 MDHEN and CDR2 SYDVKM. V lost 7 bases and J 4 bases, leaving 13 bases between the germline ends. CDR3 sequence (DNA): TGTGCCAGCACCGGAGGGGCGCGCACTGAAGCTTTCTTT. It encodes CASTGGARTEAFF.

CDR3 bases: TGTGCCAGCAGTGAATGGCAGGGGGTGATGAATTCTTTCTTT. This codes for CASSEWQGVMNSFF. The rearrangement joins TRBV2 to TRBJ1-1; TRBD1 aligns across 7 bases. Losses at the gene ends were 2 bases for V and 12 bases for J; bases not matched to a gene: 12. CDR1 is SNHLY, CDR2 FYNNEI, per germline. There are 14 residues in the CDR3. The full variable domain, its missing parts supplied by reference TRBV2 and TRBJ1-1, is EPEVTQTPSHQVTQMGQEVILRCVPISNHLYFYWYRQILGQKVEFLVSFYNNEISEKSEIFDDQFSVERPDGSNFTLKIRSTKLEDSAMYFCASSEWQGVMNSFFGQGTRLTVV.

The V gene is TRBV14, the J gene TRBJ1-2; TRBD1 matches 7 bases. The ends lost 5 bases at V and 3 bases at J; junction bases unmatched: 9. The CDR3 is made up of 15 amino acids. Germline assignment: CDR1 SGHDN and CDR2 FVKESK. The CDR3 DNA reads TGTGCCAGCAGCGCGACAGGGTCGGTGGACTATGGCTACACCTTC. Protein sequence: CASSATGSVDYGYTF.

V is TRBV18 and J is TRBJ1-5; D gene uncertain. V lost 6 bases and J lost 4, with 10 bases in between. This CDR3 comprises 13 residues. The germline CDR1 and CDR2 sequences are KGHSH and LQKENI. The CDR3 nucleotides are TGTGCCAGCTCGCCCCTGGAGAATCAGCCCCAGCATTTT. It is translated as CASSPLENQPQHF.

The rearrangement uses TRBV6-1 and TRBJ2-2; D may be TRBD1 (6 bases). CDR3 size: 17 residues. From germline, CDR1 is MNHNS and CDR2 SASEGT. V was clipped by 1 base and J by 0 bases, with 12 bases between them. This chain's CDR3 is CASSEDPRGANTGELFF. In DNA form, the CDR3 reads TGTGCCAGCAGTGAAGATCCCAGGGGCGCGAACACCGGGGAGCTGTTTTTT.